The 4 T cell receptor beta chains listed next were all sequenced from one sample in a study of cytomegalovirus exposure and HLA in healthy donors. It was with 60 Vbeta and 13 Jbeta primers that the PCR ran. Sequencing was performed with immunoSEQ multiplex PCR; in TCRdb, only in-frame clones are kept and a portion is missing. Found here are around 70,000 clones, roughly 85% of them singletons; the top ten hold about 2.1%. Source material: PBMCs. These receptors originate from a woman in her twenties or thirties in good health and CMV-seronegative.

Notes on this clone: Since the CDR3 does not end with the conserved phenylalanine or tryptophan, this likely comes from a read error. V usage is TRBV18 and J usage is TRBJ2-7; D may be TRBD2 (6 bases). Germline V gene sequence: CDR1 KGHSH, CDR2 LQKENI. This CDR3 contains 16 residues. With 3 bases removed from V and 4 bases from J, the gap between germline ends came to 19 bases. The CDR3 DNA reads TGTGCCAGCTCACCTCCCGGGACTGCGGGAATATACGAGCAGTACCTC. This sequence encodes CASSPPGTAGIYEQYL.

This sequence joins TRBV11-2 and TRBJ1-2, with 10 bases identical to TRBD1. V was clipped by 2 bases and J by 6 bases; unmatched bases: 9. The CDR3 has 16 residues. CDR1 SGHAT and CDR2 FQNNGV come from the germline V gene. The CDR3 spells CASSLHTPGTGDGYTF. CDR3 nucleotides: TGTGCCAGCAGCTTACATACACCCGGGACAGGGGATGGCTACACCTTC.

The CDR3 reads CAWSATQARELFF. The DNA of the CDR3 is TGTGCCTGGAGTGCGACCCAGGCGCGGGAGCTGTTTTTT. The chain carries TRBV30 and TRBJ2-2; D is undetermined. This CDR3 region has 13 residues. Germline V gene sequence: CDR1 GTSNPN, CDR2 SVGIG (reference sequence). The germline V and J ends were trimmed by 1 base and 9 bases, with 12 bases remaining between them.

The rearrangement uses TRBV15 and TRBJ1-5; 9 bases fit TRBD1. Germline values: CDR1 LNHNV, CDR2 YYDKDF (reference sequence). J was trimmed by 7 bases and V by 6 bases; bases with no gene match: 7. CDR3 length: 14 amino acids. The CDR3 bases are TGTGCCACCAGTGGGACAGGGTCCCGACAGCCCCAGCATTTT. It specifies CATSGTGSRQPQHF.